The next 2 T cell receptor beta chains were all read from a single sample in a study of T cells in Graves' hyperthyroidism and ophthalmopathy. TCR beta CDR3 sequences were amplified from RNA transcripts. The HTBI primer set was used in a first-round RT-PCR of the TCR CDR3. TCRdb used MiXCR to reprocess the multiplex PCR reads, holding one entry per CDR3 protein. The table has 110,000 to 150,000 distinct CDR3 sequences, approximately 20% seen once. Sequencing used blood. Receptor source: a woman aged 45-60 years with Graves' hyperthyroidism that later progressed to Graves' ophthalmopathy.

This chain joins TRBV29-1 and TRBJ1-1; TRBD1 might be the D (5 bases). With 4 bases removed from V and 0 bases from J, the gap between germline ends came to 9 bases. Germline CDR1 reads SQVTM; CDR2 reads ANQGSEA. This CDR3 comprises 13 residues. The CDR3 coding sequence is TGCAGCGTTGTGGGGGAAATGAACACTGAAGCTTTCTTT. Translating gives CSVVGEMNTEAFF.

This clonotype has ten or more counts. The J gene is TRBJ1-6, the V gene TRBV27, with D perhaps TRBD1 (5 bases). This CDR3 has 14 amino acids. The ends were cut back, 2 bases at V and 9 bases at J, with 11 bases in the middle. Germline V gene data show CDR1 as MNHEY and CDR2 as SMNVEV (reference sequence). This CDR3 reads CASSLRGTSSPLHF. As DNA, the CDR3 is TGTGCCAGCAGTTTAAGAGGGACTAGTTCACCCCTCCACTTT.